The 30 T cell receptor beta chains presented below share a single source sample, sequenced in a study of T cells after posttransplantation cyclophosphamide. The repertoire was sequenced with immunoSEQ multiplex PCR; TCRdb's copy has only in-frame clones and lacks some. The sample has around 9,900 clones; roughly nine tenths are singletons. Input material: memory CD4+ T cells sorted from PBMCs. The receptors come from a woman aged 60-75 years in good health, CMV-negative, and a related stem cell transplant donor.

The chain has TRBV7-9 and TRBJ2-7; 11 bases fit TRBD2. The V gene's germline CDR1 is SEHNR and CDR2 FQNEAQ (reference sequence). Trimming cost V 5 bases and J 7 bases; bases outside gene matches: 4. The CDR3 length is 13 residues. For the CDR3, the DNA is TGTGCCAGCAGCCTCCTAGCGGGAGGAGAGCAGTACTTC. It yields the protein CASSLLAGGEQYF.

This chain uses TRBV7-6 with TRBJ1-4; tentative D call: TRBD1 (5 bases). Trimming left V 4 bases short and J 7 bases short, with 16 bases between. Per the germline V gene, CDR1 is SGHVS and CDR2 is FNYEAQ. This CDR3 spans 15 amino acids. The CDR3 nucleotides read TGTGCCAGCAGCTACCGGCAGGGTAGAGGTGAAAAACTGTTTTTT. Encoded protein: CASSYRQGRGEKLFF.

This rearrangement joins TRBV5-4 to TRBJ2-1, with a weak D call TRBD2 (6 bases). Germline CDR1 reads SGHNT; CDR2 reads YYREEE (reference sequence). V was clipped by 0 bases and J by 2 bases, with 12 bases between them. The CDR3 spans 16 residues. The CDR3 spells CASSLAQRATYNEQFF. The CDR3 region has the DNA TGTGCCAGCAGCTTGGCCCAGCGGGCTACCTACAATGAGCAGTTCTTC. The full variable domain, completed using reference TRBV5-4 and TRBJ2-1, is ETGVTQSPTHLIKTRGQQVTLRCSSQSGHNTVSWYQQALGQGPQFIFQYYREEENGRGNFPPRFSGLQFPNYSSELNVNALELDDSALYLCASSLAQRATYNEQFFGPGTRLTVL.

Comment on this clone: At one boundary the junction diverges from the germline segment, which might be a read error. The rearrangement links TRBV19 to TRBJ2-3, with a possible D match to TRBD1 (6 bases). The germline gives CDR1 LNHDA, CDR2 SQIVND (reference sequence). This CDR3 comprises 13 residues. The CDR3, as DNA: TGTGCCAGTAGTACGGGACACACAGATATGCAGTATTTT. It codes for CASSTGHTDMQYF. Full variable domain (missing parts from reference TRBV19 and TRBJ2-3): DGGITQSPKYLFRKEGQNVTLSCEQNLNHDAMYWYRQDPGQGLRLIYYSQIVNDFQKGDIAEGYSVSREKKESFPLTVTSAQKNPTAFYLCASSTGHTDMQYFGPGTRLTVL.

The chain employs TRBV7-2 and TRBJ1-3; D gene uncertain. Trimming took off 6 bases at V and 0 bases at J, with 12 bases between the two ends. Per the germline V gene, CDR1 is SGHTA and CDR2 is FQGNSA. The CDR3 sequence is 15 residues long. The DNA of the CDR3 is TGTGCCAGCAGAGCGGGCCCGAGCTCTGGAAACACCATATATTTT. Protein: CASRAGPSSGNTIYF.

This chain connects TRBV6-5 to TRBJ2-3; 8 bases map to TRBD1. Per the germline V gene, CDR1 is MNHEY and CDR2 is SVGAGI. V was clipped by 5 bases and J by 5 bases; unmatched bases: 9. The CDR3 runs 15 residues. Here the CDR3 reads CASSTPGQARDTQYF. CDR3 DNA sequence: TGTGCCAGCAGTACCCCGGGACAGGCCCGAGATACGCAGTATTTT.

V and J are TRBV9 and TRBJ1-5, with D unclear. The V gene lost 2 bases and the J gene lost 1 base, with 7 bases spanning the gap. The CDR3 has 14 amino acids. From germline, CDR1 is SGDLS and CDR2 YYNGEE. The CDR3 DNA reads TGTGCCAGCAGCGTCGGGGTGAGCAATCAGCCCCAGCATTTT. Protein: CASSVGVSNQPQHF.

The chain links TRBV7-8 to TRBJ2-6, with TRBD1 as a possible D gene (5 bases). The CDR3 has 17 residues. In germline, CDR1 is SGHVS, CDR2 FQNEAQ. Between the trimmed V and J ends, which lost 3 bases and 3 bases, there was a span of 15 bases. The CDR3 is CASSFRVPGFGANVLTF. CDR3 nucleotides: TGTGCCAGCAGCTTCCGGGTCCCAGGGTTTGGGGCCAACGTCCTGACTTTC.

The CDR3 coding sequence is TGTGCCAGCGGACGAGGGAAGGAGACCCAGTACTTC. Protein sequence: CASGRGKETQYF. J is TRBJ2-5 and V is TRBV2, with a weak D call TRBD2 (5 bases). The germline CDR1 and CDR2 sequences are SNHLY and FYNNEI. The CDR3 runs to 12 residues. V lost 8 bases to trimming and J lost 5 bases, with 12 bases between them.

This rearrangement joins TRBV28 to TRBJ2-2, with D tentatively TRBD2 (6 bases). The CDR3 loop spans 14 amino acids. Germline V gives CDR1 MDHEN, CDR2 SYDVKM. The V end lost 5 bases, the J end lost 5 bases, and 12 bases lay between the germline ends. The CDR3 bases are TGTGCCAGCAGTCGGGGGTCAGGGACCGGGGAGCTGTTTTTT. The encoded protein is CASSRGSGTGELFF.

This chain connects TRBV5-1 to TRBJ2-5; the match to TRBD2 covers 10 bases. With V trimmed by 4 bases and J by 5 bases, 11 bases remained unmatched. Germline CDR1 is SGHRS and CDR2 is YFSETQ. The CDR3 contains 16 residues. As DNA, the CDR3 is TGCGCCAGCAGCCCCCGTAGCGGGGGGTGGGCGGAGACCCAGTACTTC. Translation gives CASSPRSGGWAETQYF.

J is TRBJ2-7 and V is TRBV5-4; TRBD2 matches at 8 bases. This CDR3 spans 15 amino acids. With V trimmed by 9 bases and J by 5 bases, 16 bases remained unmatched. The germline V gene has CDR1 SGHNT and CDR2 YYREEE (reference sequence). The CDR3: CATHLRGGAGDEQYF. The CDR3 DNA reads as TGTGCCACCCACCTTCGGGGGGGGGCGGGGGACGAGCAGTACTTC.

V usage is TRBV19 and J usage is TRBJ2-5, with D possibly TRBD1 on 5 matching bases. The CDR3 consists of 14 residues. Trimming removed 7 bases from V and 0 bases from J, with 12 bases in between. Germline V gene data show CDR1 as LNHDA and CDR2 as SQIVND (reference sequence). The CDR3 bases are TGTGCCAGTATCCCCGCCAGGGACCAAGAGACCCAGTACTTC. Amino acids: CASIPARDQETQYF.

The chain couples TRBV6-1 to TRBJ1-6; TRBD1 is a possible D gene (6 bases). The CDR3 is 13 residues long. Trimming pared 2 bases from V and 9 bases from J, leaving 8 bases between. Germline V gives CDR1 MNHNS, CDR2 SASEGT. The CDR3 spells CASSELGASPLHF. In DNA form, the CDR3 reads TGTGCCAGCAGTGAATTGGGGGCTTCACCCCTCCACTTT.

The CDR3 here is CASGAGGSPGVELFF. CDR3 nucleotide sequence: TGTGCCAGCGGAGCGGGGGGCAGCCCGGGGGTGGAGCTGTTTTTT. This chain uses TRBV28 with TRBJ2-2, with 9 bases identical to TRBD2. The V segment lost 8 bases and the J segment 10 bases; nucleotides outside the gene matches: 14. The CDR3 spans 15 residues. Per germline, CDR1 MDHEN and CDR2 SYDVKM.

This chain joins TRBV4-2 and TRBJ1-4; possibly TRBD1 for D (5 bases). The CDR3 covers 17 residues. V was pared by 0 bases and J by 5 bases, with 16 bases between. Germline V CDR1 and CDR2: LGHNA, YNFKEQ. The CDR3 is CASSQDEAGQGNEKLFF. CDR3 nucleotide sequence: TGTGCCAGCAGCCAAGATGAGGCAGGGCAAGGGAATGAAAAACTGTTTTTT.

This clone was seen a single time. The CDR3 here is CASLPGGLNTEAFF. The CDR3 bases are TGCGCCAGCCTCCCTGGGGGCCTGAACACTGAAGCTTTCTTT. V gene TRBV5-1 combines with J gene TRBJ1-1; possible D gene TRBD1, 6 bases. The V gene lost 7 bases and the J gene lost 0 bases, with 13 bases spanning the gap. This CDR3 has 14 residues. The germline CDR1 and CDR2 sequences are SGHRS and YFSETQ.

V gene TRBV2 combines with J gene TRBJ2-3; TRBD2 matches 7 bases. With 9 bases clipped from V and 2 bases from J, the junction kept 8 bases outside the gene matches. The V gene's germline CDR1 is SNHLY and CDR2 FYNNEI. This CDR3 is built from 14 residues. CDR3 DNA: TGTGCCAGGTCCTTGACTAGCCCCACAGATACGCAGTATTTT. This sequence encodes CARSLTSPTDTQYF.

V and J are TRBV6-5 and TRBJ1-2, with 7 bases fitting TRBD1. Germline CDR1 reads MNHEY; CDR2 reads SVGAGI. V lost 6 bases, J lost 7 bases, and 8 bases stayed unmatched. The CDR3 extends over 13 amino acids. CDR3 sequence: CASSQGVLGGYTF. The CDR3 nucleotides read TGTGCCAGCAGCCAGGGGGTACTGGGTGGCTACACCTTC.

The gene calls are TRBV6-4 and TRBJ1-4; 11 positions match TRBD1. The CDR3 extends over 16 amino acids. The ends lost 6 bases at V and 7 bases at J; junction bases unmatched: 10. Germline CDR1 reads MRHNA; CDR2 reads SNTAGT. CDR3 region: CASRGQGAADGEKLFF. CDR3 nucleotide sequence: TGTGCCAGCAGAGGACAGGGGGCCGCGGACGGTGAAAAACTGTTTTTT.

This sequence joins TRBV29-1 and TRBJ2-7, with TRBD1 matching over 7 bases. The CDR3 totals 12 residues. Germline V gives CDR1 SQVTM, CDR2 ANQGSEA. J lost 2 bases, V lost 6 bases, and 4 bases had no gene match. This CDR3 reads CSVRTGTYEQYF. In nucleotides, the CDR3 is TGCAGCGTACGGACAGGCACCTACGAGCAGTACTTC.

The CDR3 nucleotides read TGCAGCGTTACACAGGGAAAGACGAGCTATGGCTACACCTTC. Its translation is CSVTQGKTSYGYTF. The chain joins TRBV29-1 to TRBJ1-2; possible D gene TRBD1, 6 bases. V was shortened by 5 bases and J by 4 bases, with 17 bases between the two germline ends. This CDR3 region has 14 residues. CDR1 is SQVTM, CDR2 ANQGSEA, per germline.

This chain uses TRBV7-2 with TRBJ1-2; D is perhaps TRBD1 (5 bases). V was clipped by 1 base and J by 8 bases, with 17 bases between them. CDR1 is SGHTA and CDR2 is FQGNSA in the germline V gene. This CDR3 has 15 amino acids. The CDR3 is CASSLGFGGIGGYTF. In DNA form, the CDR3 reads TGTGCCAGCAGCTTAGGGTTTGGGGGGATCGGGGGCTACACCTTC.

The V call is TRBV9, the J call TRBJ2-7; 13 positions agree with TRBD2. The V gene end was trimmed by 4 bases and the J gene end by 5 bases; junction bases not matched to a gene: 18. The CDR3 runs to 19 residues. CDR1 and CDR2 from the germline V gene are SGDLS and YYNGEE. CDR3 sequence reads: CASSPGDVWTSGRSHEQYF. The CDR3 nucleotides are TGTGCCAGCAGCCCAGGGGACGTATGGACTAGCGGGAGAAGCCACGAGCAGTACTTC.

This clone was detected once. The CDR3 DNA reads as TGTGCCAGTAGGGGCCAGGTCCCAGCCGGGGAGCTGTTTTTT. Translated: CASRGQVPAGELFF. The chain combines TRBV19 with TRBJ2-2; the D is unclear. The CDR3 contains 14 residues. Germline V lookup: CDR1 LNHDA, CDR2 SQIVND (reference sequence). V was trimmed by 6 bases and J by 6 bases, leaving 14 bases between them.

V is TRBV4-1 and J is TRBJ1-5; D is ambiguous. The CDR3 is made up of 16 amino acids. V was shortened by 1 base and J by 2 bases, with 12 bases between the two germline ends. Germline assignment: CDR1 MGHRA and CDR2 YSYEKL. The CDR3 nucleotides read TGCGCCAGCAGCCAAGGTTCCGGTGGTGGCAATCAGCCCCAGCATTTT. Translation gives CASSQGSGGGNQPQHF.

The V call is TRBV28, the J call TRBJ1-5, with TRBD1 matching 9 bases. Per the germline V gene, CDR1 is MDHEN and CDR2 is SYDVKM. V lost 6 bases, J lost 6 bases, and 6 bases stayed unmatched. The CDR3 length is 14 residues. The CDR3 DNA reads TGTGCCAGCAGCGGACAGGGGTTCTCTCAGCCCCAGCATTTT. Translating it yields CASSGQGFSQPQHF.

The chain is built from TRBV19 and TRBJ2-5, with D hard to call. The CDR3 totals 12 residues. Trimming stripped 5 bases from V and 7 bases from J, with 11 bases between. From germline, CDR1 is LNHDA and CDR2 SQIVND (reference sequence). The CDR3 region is CASSATGGTQYF. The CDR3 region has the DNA TGTGCCAGTAGTGCGACCGGCGGGACCCAGTACTTC.

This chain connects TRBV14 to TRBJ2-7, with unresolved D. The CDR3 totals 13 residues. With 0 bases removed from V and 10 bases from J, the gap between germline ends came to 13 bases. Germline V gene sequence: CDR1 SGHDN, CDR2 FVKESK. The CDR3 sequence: CASSQDSVYRQYF. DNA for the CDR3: TGTGCCAGCAGCCAAGACTCGGTCTACCGTCAGTACTTC.

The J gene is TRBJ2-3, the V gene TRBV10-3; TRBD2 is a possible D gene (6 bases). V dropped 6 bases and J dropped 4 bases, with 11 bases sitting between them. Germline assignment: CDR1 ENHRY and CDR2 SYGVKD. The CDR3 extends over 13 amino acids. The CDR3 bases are TGTGCCATCAGGCCCGGGACTTCAGATACGCAGTATTTT. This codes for CAIRPGTSDTQYF.